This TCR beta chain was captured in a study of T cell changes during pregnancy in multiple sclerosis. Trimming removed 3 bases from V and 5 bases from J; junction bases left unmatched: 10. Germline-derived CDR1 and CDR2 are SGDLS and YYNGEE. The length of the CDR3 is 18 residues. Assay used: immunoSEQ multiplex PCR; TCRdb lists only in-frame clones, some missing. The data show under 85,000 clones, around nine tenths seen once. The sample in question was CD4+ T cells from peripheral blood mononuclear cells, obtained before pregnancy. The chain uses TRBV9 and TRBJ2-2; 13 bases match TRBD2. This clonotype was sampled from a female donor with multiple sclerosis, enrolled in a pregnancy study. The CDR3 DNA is TGTGCCAGCAGCGGAGGACTAGCGGGGGCCCTGGCAACCGGGGAGCTGTTTTTT. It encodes CASSGGLAGALATGELFF.